Shown below are 16 T cell receptor beta chains from a single sample sequenced in a study of Graves' ophthalmopathy and Graves' hyperthyroidism. Beta-chain TCR CDR3 regions were amplified from RNA transcripts. The workflow started with a first-round RT-PCR run with HTBI primers and then moved on to a second-round multiplex PCR. A single record per CDR3 protein comes from TCRdb applying MiXCR to the multiplex PCR reads. Among 500,000 to 600,000 distinct CDR3 sequences listed, roughly 40% were seen once. The source material was peripheral blood or thyroid tissue (not recorded which). The receptor set was obtained from an adult man with Graves' hyperthyroidism.

This clonotype was found a few times. The chain is built from TRBV9 and TRBJ2-7; unclear D gene. Germline CDR1 is SGDLS and CDR2 is YYNGEE. The CDR3 sequence is 15 residues long. V was pared by 1 base and J by 0 bases, with 11 bases between. The CDR3 protein is CASSVTPGSSYEQYF. CDR3 nucleotides: TGTGCCAGCAGCGTAACCCCGGGTAGCTCCTACGAGCAGTACTTC. The complete variable domain, with remaining parts taken from reference TRBV9 and TRBJ2-7, reads DSGVTQTPKHLITATGQRVTLRCSPRSGDLSVYWYQQSLDQGLQFLIQYYNGEERAKGNILERFSAQQFPDLHSELNLSSLELGDSALYFCASSVTPGSSYEQYFGPGTRLTVT.

Many counts were recorded for this clonotype. The chain carries TRBV5-1 and TRBJ1-3; no clear D. The germline V and J ends were trimmed by 4 bases and 0 bases, with 11 bases remaining between them. The CDR3 extends over 15 amino acids. Germline loops: CDR1 SGHRS, CDR2 YFSETQ. The CDR3 nucleotides read TGCGCCAGCAGCCCCGTCGACATCTCTGGAAACACCATATATTTT. This encodes CASSPVDISGNTIYF.

This chain joins TRBV7-9 and TRBJ2-7, with 12 nucleotides matching TRBD2. This CDR3 has 21 residues. The V gene end was trimmed by 1 base and the J gene end by 0 bases; junction bases not matched to a gene: 16. The germline CDR1 and CDR2 sequences are SEHNR and FQNEAQ (reference sequence). The CDR3 here is CASSLDGGGGLAGRSSYEQYF. DNA for the CDR3: TGTGCCAGCAGCTTAGATGGGGGTGGCGGACTAGCGGGACGGAGCTCCTACGAGCAGTACTTC.

A single count supports this clonotype. This may arise from a read error, as a much more abundant clone is one base away. The CDR3 DNA reads TGTGCCAGCAGCTTAGGGCCTGGACGGGAACAGCCCCAGCATTTT. Translation gives CASSLGPGREQPQHF. The chain employs TRBV13 and TRBJ1-5; D call uncertain. The V end lost 0 bases, the J end lost 7 bases, and 13 bases lay between the germline ends. The CDR3 length is 15 residues. Per germline, CDR1 PRHDT and CDR2 FYEKMQ (reference sequence).

This clonotype was found a few times. The V and J genes are TRBV29-1 and TRBJ1-1; no clear D gene. The CDR3 is 12 residues long. The germline V and J ends were trimmed by 3 bases and 6 bases, with 11 bases remaining between them. Germline V lookup: CDR1 SQVTM, CDR2 ANQGSEA. CDR3 DNA: TGCAGCGTTGAGATTGAGGCCCCTGAAGCTTTCTTT. This encodes CSVEIEAPEAFF.

This clonotype was recorded at least ten times. V usage is TRBV7-9 and J usage is TRBJ1-1, with 11 nucleotides matching TRBD1. CDR1 is SEHNR, CDR2 FQNEAQ, per germline (reference sequence). This CDR3 has 15 residues. Trimming at V came to 4 bases and at J to 4 bases, leaving 5 bases not matched to a gene. The CDR3 is CASSSMGQGGTEAFF. CDR3 nucleotides: TGTGCCAGCAGCTCGATGGGACAGGGGGGCACTGAAGCTTTCTTT.

The chain joins TRBV15 to TRBJ2-2; 8 positions match TRBD2. This CDR3 spans 15 amino acids. J lost 0 bases, V lost 5 bases, and 2 bases had no gene match. Germline V gives CDR1 LNHNV, CDR2 YYDKDF (reference sequence). CDR3 loop: CATSRGLANTGELFF. DNA for the CDR3: TGTGCCACCAGCCGGGGACTAGCGAACACCGGGGAGCTGTTTTTT.

Comments on this clonotype: A much more abundant neighbour one base away suggests this may be a read error. The chain joins TRBV25-1 to TRBJ2-6; the D gene is possibly TRBD1 (5 bases). Germline V gene data show CDR1 as MGHDK and CDR2 as SYGVNS. This CDR3 has 15 residues. Here the CDR3 DNA reads TGTGCCAGCAGTGAATCCCTCTCTGGGGCCAGCGTCCTGACTTTC. Amino acids: CASSESLSGASVLTF. The full variable domain, in which reference TRBV25-1 and TRBJ2-6 provide the parts outside the CDR3, is EADIYQTPRYLVIGTGKKITLECSQTMGHDKMYWYQQDPGMELHLIHYSYGVNSTEKGDLSSESTVSRIRTEHFPLTLESARPSHTSQYLCASSESLSGASVLTFGAGSRLTVL.

Worth noting for this clonotype: A much larger clone differs from this one at a single base, so this may be a read error. J is TRBJ2-7 and V is TRBV9, with D possibly called TRBD1 or TRBD2 (5 bases each). Trimming took off 4 bases at V and 2 bases at J, with 13 bases between the two ends. This CDR3 is built from 14 residues. Germline V gene data show CDR1 as SGDLS and CDR2 as YYNGEE. The chain's CDR3 is CASSFRGRPYEQYF. The CDR3 DNA is TGTGCCAGCAGCTTCCGGGGCAGACCCTACGAGCAGTACTTC. Using reference TRBV9 and TRBJ2-7 for the parts outside the CDR3, the full variable domain is DSGVTQTPKHLITATGQRVTLRCSPRSGDLSVYWYQQSLDQGLQFLIQYYNGEERAKGNILERFSAQQFPDLHSELNLSSLELGDSALYFCASSFRGRPYEQYFGPGTRLTVT.

This clonotype was counted many times. This CDR3 reads CASSLDHGFPEAFF. In nucleotides, the CDR3 is TGTGCCAGCAGTTTAGATCACGGGTTTCCTGAAGCTTTCTTT. This rearrangement joins TRBV12-3 or TRBV12-4 to TRBJ1-1; D remains ambiguous. The ends were cut back, 1 base at V and 6 bases at J, with 12 bases in the middle. The CDR3 sequence is 14 residues long.

This clonotype has at least ten counts. The CDR3 DNA reads as TGCGCCAGCAGCGCGAGTCCCGGGACAGAGCTCTACACCTTC. Residues: CASSASPGTELYTF. The chain carries TRBV5-1 and TRBJ1-2; TRBD1 agrees at 7 bases. The CDR3 runs to 14 residues. Germline CDR1 is SGHRS and CDR2 is YFSETQ. V shed 4 bases and J 10 bases; nucleotides not matched to a gene: 13. Supplemented by reference TRBV5-1 and TRBJ1-2, the full variable domain reads KAGVTQTPRYLIKTRGQQVTLSCSPISGHRSVSWYQQTPGQGLQFLFEYFSETQRNKGNFPGRFSGRQFSNSRSEMNVSTLELGDSALYLCASSASPGTELYTFGSGTRLTVV.

There are a few counts of this clonotype. V usage is TRBV10-2 and J usage is TRBJ2-2, with unresolved D. The germline V gene has CDR1 WSHSY and CDR2 SAAADI. V shed 3 bases and J shed 6 bases, with 8 bases lying between them. The length of the CDR3 is 13 residues. The CDR3: CASSDMEPGELFF. The CDR3, as DNA: TGCGCCAGCAGTGACATGGAACCCGGGGAGCTGTTTTTT.

This chain uses TRBV20-1 with TRBJ2-5, with D perhaps matching TRBD1 or TRBD2 (5 bases each). Trimming took 4 bases from V and 9 from J, leaving 9 bases between them. Per the germline V gene, CDR1 is DFQATT and CDR2 is SNEGSKA (reference sequence). The CDR3 consists of 10 residues. This chain's CDR3 is CSANRGAQYF. The DNA for the CDR3 is TGCAGTGCTAACCGAGGGGCCCAGTACTTC.

J is TRBJ1-2 and V is TRBV29-1; possibly TRBD1 for D (5 bases). V lost 1 base and J 4 bases, leaving 13 bases between the germline ends. The length of the CDR3 is 14 residues. CDR1 is SQVTM, CDR2 ANQGSEA, per germline. CDR3 sequence reads: CSVEAKGLIYGYTF. CDR3 coding DNA: TGCAGCGTTGAAGCTAAGGGGCTGATCTATGGCTACACCTTC.

This clonotype was found many times. The chain has TRBV7-8 and TRBJ2-5, with 15 bases lining up with TRBD2. From germline, CDR1 is SGHVS and CDR2 FQNEAQ. With V trimmed by 5 bases and J by 3 bases, 7 bases remained unmatched. This CDR3 comprises 17 residues. The CDR3 nucleotides are TGTGCCAGCAGCCACCTCGGGACTAGCGGGGGGAAAGAGACCCAGTACTTC. This codes for CASSHLGTSGGKETQYF.

The CDR3 DNA reads TGTGCCAGTAGTATTGGGGCCTCCTACGAGCAGTACTTC. Its protein product is CASSIGASYEQYF. The chain combines TRBV19 with TRBJ2-5, with a tentative D call TRBD1 (5 bases). The last part of the DNA fits TRBJ2-7 better; the J call may be wrong. CDR1 and CDR2 from the germline V gene are LNHDA and SQIVND (reference sequence). This CDR3 spans 13 amino acids.